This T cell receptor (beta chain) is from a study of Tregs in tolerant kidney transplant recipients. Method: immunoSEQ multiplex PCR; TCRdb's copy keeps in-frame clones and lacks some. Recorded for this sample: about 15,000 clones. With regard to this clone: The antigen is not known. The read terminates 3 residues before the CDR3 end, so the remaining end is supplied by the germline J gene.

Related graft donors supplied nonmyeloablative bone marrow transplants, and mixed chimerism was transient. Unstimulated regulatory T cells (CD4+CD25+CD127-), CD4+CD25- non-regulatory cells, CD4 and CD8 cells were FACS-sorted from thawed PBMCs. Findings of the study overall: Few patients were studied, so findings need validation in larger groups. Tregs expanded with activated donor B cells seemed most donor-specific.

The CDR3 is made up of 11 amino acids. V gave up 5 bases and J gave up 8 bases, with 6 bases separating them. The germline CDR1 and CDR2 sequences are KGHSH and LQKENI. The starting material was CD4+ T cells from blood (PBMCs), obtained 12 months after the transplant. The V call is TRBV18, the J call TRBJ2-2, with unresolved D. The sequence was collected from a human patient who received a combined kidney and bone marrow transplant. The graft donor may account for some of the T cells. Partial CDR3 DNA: TGTGCCAGCTCAACCGGTGGGGAG. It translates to CASSTGGE. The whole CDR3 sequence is CASSTGGELFF.